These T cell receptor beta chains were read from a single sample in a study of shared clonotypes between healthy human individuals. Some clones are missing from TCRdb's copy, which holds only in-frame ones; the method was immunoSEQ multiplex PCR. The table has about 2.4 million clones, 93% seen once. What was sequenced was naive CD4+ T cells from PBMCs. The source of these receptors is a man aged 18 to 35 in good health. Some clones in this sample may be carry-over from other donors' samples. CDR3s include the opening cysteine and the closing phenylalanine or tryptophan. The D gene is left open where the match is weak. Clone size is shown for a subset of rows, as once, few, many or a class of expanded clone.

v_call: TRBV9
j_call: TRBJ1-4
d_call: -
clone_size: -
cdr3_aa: CASSEQATNEKLFF
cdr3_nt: TGTGCCAGCAGCGAACAGGCAACTAATGAAAAACTGTTTTTT

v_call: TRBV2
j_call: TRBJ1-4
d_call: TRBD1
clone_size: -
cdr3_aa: CASSDRLGGGEKLFF
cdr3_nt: TGTGCCAGCAGTGATCGTCTAGGGGGCGGTGAAAAACTGTTTTTT

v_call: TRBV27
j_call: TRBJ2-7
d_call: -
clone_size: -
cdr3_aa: CASRGPGSYEQYF
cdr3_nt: TGTGCCAGCAGGGGGCCGGGCTCCTACGAGCAGTACTTC

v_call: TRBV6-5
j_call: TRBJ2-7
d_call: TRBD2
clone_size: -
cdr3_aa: CASSYTGLAHEQYF
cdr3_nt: TGTGCCAGCAGTTACACAGGACTAGCGCACGAGCAGTACTTC

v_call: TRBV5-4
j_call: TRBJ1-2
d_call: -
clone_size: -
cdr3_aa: CATGSGLGYGYTF
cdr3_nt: TGTGCCACCGGGTCCGGGTTGGGCTATGGCTACACCTTC

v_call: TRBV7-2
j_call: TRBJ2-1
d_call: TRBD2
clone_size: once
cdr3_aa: CASSLERTSVRIYNEQFF
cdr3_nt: TGTGCCAGCAGCTTAGAAAGGACTAGCGTGAGGATTTACAATGAGCAGTTCTTC

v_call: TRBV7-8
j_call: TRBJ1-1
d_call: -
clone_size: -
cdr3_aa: CASSYRDIDTEAFF
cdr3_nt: TGTGCCAGCAGCTACCGGGACATCGACACTGAAGCTTTCTTT

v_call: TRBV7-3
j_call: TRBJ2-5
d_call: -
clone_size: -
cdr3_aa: CASSLDVQETQYF
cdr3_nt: TGTGCCAGCAGCTTGGACGTGCAAGAGACCCAGTACTTC

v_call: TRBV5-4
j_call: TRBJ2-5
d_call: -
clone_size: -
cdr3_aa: CASSPLGATVGETQYF
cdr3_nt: TGTGCCAGCAGCCCCCTTGGAGCTACGGTGGGGGAGACCCAGTACTTC

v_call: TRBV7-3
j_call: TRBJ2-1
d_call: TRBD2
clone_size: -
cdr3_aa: CASSLGLAAYNEQFF
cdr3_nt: TGTGCCAGCAGCTTGGGACTAGCGGCTTACAATGAGCAGTTCTTC

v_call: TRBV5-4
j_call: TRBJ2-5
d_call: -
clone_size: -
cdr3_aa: CASSSSRDSWETQYF
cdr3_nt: TGTGCCAGCAGTTCCAGCCGGGACTCTTGGGAGACCCAGTACTTC

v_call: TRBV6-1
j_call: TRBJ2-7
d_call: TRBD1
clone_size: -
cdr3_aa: CASSGQGGREQYF
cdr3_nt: TGTGCCAGCAGCGGACAGGGCGGGCGCGAGCAGTACTTC

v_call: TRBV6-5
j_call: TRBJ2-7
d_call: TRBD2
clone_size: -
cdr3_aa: CASSYSRLAWSYEQYF
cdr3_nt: TGTGCCAGCAGTTACTCTCGACTAGCGTGGTCCTACGAGCAGTACTTC

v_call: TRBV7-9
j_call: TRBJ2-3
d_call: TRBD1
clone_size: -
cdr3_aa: CASISGGSSTDTQYF
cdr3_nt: TGTGCCAGCATTTCAGGGGGTTCTAGCACAGATACGCAGTATTTT

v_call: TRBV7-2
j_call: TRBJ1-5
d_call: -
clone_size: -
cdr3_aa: CASSLGLGGRQPQHF
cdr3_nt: TGTGCCAGCAGCTTAGGTCTTGGGGGTAGGCAGCCCCAGCATTTT

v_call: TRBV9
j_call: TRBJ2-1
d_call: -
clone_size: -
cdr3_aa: CASSVMNTYNEQFF
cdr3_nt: TGTGCCAGCAGCGTAATGAACACATACAATGAGCAGTTCTTC

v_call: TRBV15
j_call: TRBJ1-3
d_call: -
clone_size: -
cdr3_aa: CATSRESSGNTIYF
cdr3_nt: TGTGCCACCAGCAGAGAGAGCTCTGGAAACACCATATATTTT

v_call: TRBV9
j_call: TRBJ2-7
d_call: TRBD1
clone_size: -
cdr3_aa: CASSVQTGGPVYEQYF
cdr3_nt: TGTGCCAGCAGCGTTCAGACAGGGGGCCCTGTCTACGAGCAGTACTTC

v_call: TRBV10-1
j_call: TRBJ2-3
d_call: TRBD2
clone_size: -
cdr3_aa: CASSESLLAGRDTQYF
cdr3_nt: TGCGCCAGCAGTGAGTCTTTGCTAGCGGGGAGGGATACGCAGTATTTT

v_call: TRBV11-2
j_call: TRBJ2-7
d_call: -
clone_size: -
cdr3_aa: CASSLGTAYYEQYF
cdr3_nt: TGTGCCAGCAGCTTAGGGACAGCATACTACGAGCAGTACTTC

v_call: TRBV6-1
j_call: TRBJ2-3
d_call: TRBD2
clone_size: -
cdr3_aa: CASSGQREITDTQYF
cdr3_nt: TGTGCCAGCAGTGGACAGCGGGAGATCACAGATACGCAGTATTTT

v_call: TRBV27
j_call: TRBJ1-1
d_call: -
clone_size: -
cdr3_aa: CASSLWTGQEAFF
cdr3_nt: TGTGCCAGCAGTTTATGGACTGGACAGGAAGCTTTCTTT

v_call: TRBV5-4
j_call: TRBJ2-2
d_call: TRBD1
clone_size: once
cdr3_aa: CASSQGGQANTGELFF
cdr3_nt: TGTGCCAGCAGCCAGGGGGGACAGGCGAACACCGGGGAGCTGTTTTTT

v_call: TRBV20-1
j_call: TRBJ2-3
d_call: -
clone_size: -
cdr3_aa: CSAQGPRTQYF
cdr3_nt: TGCAGTGCCCAGGGACCCCGTACGCAGTATTTT

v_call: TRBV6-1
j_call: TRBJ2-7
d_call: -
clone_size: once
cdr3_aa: CASSEGGPASYEQYF
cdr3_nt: TGTGCCAGCAGTGAAGGGGGCCCAGCATCCTACGAGCAGTACTTC

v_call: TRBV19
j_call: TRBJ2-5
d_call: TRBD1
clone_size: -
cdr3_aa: CASSRTGELETQYF
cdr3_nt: TGTGCCAGTAGTCGGACAGGGGAATTGGAGACCCAGTACTTC

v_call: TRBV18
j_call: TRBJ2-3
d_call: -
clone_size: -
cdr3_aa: CATSGNTQYF
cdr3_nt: TGTGCCACCTCAGGAAATACGCAGTATTTT

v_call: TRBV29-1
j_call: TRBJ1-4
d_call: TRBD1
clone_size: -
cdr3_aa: CSVVLQGAREKLFF
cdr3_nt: TGCAGCGTTGTACTGCAGGGGGCGCGTGAAAAACTGTTTTTT

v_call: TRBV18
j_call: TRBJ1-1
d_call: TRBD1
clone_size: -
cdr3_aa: CASSRSQGDTTEAFF
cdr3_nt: TGTGCCAGCTCACGAAGTCAGGGGGATACGACGGAAGCTTTCTTT

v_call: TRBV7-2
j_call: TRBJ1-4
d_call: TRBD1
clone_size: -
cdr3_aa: CASTPIQGRLFF
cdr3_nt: TGTGCCAGCACCCCTATACAGGGGAGACTGTTTTTT

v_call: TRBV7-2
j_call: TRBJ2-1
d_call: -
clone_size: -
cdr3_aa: CASSPERLYEQFF
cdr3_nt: TGTGCCAGCAGCCCAGAGAGATTGTATGAGCAGTTCTTC

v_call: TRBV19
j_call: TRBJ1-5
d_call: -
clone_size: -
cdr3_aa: CASSTSRDYQPQHF
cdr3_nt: TGTGCCAGTAGTACCTCCAGGGATTATCAGCCCCAGCATTTT

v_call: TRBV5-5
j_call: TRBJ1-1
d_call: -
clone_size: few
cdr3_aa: CASSRRNTEAFF
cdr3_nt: TGTGCCAGCAGCCGAAGAAACACTGAAGCTTTCTTT

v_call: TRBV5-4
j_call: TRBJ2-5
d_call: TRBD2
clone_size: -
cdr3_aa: CASSSSGGSETQYF
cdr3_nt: TGTGCCAGCAGCTCTAGCGGCGGAAGCGAGACCCAGTACTTC

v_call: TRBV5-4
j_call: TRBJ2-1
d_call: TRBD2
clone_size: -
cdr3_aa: CASSLLARRPNEQFF
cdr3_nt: TGTGCCAGCAGCCTACTAGCGCGACGGCCCAATGAGCAGTTCTTC

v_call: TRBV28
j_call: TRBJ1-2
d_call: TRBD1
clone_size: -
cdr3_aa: CASSRSDRAYGYTF
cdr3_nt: TGTGCCAGCAGTCGGTCGGACAGGGCCTATGGCTACACCTTC

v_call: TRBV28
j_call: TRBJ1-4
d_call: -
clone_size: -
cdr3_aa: CASSFAGSIVTNEKLFF
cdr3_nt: TGTGCCAGCAGTTTCGCAGGGTCAATCGTAACTAATGAAAAACTGTTTTTT

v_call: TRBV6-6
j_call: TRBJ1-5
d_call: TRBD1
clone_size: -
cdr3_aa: CASSYGTGVQPQHF
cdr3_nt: TGTGCCAGCAGTTACGGGACAGGGGTTCAGCCCCAGCATTTT

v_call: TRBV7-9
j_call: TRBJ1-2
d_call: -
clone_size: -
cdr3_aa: CASSSEQPYYYGYTF
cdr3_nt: TGTGCCAGCAGCTCGGAGCAGCCTTATTATTATGGCTACACCTTC